This T cell receptor (beta chain) was documented in a study of T-cell memory formation after mild COVID-19. Study at large: Most TCR clusters belonged to a single donor.

This clonotype has a handful of counts. TCRalpha and TCRbeta libraries used 5'RACE with constant-segment primers and UMIs. MiXCR was run by TCRdb on the 5' RACE reads, yielding one entry per CDR3 protein. The profile shows hundreds of thousands of distinct CDR3 sequences, roughly 17% of them singletons. The CDR3 has 15 amino acids. The V gene end was trimmed by 1 base and the J gene end by 8 bases; junction bases not matched to a gene: 10. Germline V gene lookup returns CDR1 SGHTA and CDR2 FQGNSA. The chain carries TRBV7-2 and TRBJ1-2, with TRBD1 identical over 7 bases. The sequence came from a man aged 18 to 29 who had mild COVID-19 (a few samples of this study predate the infection). Cell type and time point are not known. The material sequenced was PBMCs or a T cell subset sorted from them (not recorded which). CDR3 coding DNA: TGTGCCAGCAGCTTAGGGCAGACGGGACAGCGCGGCTACACCTTC. Encoded protein: CASSLGQTGQRGYTF.